This TCR beta chain was obtained from a study of T-cell memory formation after mild COVID-19. Study-level information: Largely, TCR clusters stayed within a single donor. General study points: Memory from before infection featured some responding clones, which suggests cross-reactive memory joined. Clones that got smaller from day 15 to 85 had even CD4/CD8, while clones growing later tipped toward CD4+.

TCRdb recomputed calls from the 5' RACE reads with MiXCR, one row per CDR3 protein. The sample holds 430,000 or so distinct CDR3 sequences, about 23% seen once. This clonotype was observed a handful of times. Its antigen is unknown. Germline V gene sequence: CDR1 PRHDT, CDR2 FYEKMQ (reference sequence). The CDR3 contains 18 residues. The V segment lost 4 bases and the J segment 1 base; nucleotides outside the gene matches: 6. This sequence originates from an adult woman who had mild COVID-19 (a few samples of this study predate the infection). Cell type and time point are not known. Sequencing used PBMCs or a T cell subset sorted from them (not recorded which). The gene calls are TRBV13 and TRBJ2-3; 15 bases line up with TRBD2. CDR3 sequence: CASSSGLAGGYRTDTQYF. CDR3 in DNA: TGTGCCAGCAGCTCCGGACTAGCGGGAGGGTACCGCACAGATACGCAGTATTTT.